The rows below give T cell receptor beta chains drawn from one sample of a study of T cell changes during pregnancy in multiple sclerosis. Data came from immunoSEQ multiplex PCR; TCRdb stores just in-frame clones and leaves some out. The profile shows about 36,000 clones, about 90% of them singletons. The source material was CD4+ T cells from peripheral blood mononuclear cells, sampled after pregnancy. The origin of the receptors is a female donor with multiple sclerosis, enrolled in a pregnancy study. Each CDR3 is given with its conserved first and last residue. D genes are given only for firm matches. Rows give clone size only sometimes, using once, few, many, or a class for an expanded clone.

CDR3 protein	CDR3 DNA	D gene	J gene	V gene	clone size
CASSLEGRLQETQYF	TGCGCCAGCAGCTTGGAGGGGCGGCTGCAAGAGACCCAGTACTTC	-	TRBJ2-5	TRBV5-1	-
CASSSPGQGRYEQYF	TGTGCCAGCAGTTCGCCGGGACAGGGGAGATACGAGCAGTACTTC	TRBD1	TRBJ2-7	TRBV27	once
CASRNLLLGETQYF	TGTGCCAGCCGTAACTTGCTGCTCGGAGAGACCCAGTACTTC	-	TRBJ2-5	TRBV28	-
CASSLGSLAAFGELFF	TGTGCCAGTAGTCTAGGGAGTCTTGCAGCGTTCGGGGAGCTGTTTTTT	-	TRBJ2-2	TRBV19	-
CASSHPGTGGFNTF	TGTGCCAGCAGCCACCCCGGGACAGGGGGCTTTAACACCTTC	TRBD1	TRBJ1-2	TRBV5-4	-
CAMEASSYNEQFF	TGTGCCATGGAGGCCTCCTCCTACAATGAGCAGTTCTTC	-	TRBJ2-1	TRBV7-9	-
CASSPQGGAQPQHF	TGCGCCAGCAGCCCTCAGGGAGGAGCTCAGCCCCAGCATTTT	-	TRBJ1-5	TRBV5-1	-
CASSHKGAQYTGELFF	TGTGCCAGCAGTCATAAGGGGGCCCAATACACCGGGGAGCTGTTTTTT	TRBD1	TRBJ2-2	TRBV25-1	once
CATSRDSYEQYF	TGTGCCACCAGCAGAGATTCGTACGAGCAGTACTTC	-	TRBJ2-7	TRBV15	-
CASSGQGHGYTF	TGTGCCAGCAGTGGACAGGGCCATGGCTACACCTTC	TRBD1	TRBJ1-2	TRBV2	-
CAISESRNEQYF	TGTGCCATCAGTGAGTCGCGAAACGAGCAGTACTTC	-	TRBJ2-7	TRBV10-3	-
CASSLGGGATAKNIQYF	TGTGCCAGCAGTCTAGGGGGAGGGGCCACGGCCAAAAACATTCAGTACTTC	-	TRBJ2-4	TRBV25-1	-
CAWSVGGSIDEQYF	TGTGCCTGGAGTGTTGGCGGGAGTATCGACGAGCAGTACTTC	TRBD2	TRBJ2-7	TRBV30	-
CASSELVREETQYF	TGTGCCAGCAGTGAATTGGTCAGGGAAGAGACCCAGTACTTC	-	TRBJ2-5	TRBV2	once
CASSQSQTANEQFF	TGCGCCAGCAGCCAATCCCAAACAGCTAATGAGCAGTTCTTC	-	TRBJ2-1	TRBV4-1	-
CASSLVVAEAGGYTF	TGTGCCAGCAGCTTAGTGGTAGCGGAAGCTGGGGGCTACACCTTC	-	TRBJ1-2	TRBV11-2	-
CASSPGLSNQPQHF	TGTGCCAGCAGCCCCGGTCTTTCAAATCAGCCCCAGCATTTT	-	TRBJ1-5	TRBV7-9	-
CASSLGAQRGTGANVLTF	TGTGCCAGCAGCTTAGGAGCACAGCGGGGAACTGGGGCCAACGTCCTGACTTTC	TRBD2	TRBJ2-6	TRBV7-9	-
CASSTNLLAGVQETQYF	TGTGCCAGTAGTACCAACCTCCTAGCGGGGGTTCAAGAGACCCAGTACTTC	TRBD2	TRBJ2-5	TRBV19	-
CASSQRQDLTQPQHF	TGCGCCAGCAGCCAACGGCAGGATCTCACGCAGCCCCAGCATTTT	-	TRBJ1-5	TRBV4-1	-
CASSTHTGSGEAFF	TGTGCCAGCAGCACCCATACAGGCAGTGGTGAAGCTTTCTTT	-	TRBJ1-1	TRBV7-8	-
CASSLVNRGTGNEQFF	TGTGCCAGCAGCTTAGTTAACCGGGGGACAGGCAATGAGCAGTTCTTC	TRBD1	TRBJ2-1	TRBV7-2	once
CATSLRGRTEAFF	TGTGCCACCAGCTTGAGGGGGCGAACTGAAGCTTTCTTT	TRBD1	TRBJ1-1	TRBV11-2	-
CASSYSGTGTYEQYF	TGTGCCAGCAGTTACTCCGGGACAGGGACCTACGAGCAGTACTTC	TRBD1	TRBJ2-7	TRBV6-6	-
CASSFHGSAGGAQHF	TGTGCCAGCAGCTTCCATGGCAGCGCCGGGGGGGCCCAGCATTTT	-	TRBJ1-5	TRBV5-4	once
CASSLGVSGANVLTF	TGTGCCAGCAGCCTCGGGGTGTCTGGGGCCAACGTCCTGACTTTC	-	TRBJ2-6	TRBV7-6	-
CASGIGQASTDTQYF	TGTGCTAGTGGTATCGGACAGGCCAGCACAGATACGCAGTATTTT	TRBD1	TRBJ2-3	TRBV12-5	-
CATSRDLGTGGYEQYF	TGTGCCACCAGCAGAGATCTCGGGACAGGGGGCTACGAGCAGTACTTC	TRBD1	TRBJ2-7	TRBV15	-
CASSSRLGHRFNEQYF	TGTGCCAGCAGCTCGCGACTCGGCCACCGTTTTAACGAGCAGTACTTC	-	TRBJ2-7	TRBV7-8	-
CASSLFVRGAGANSYEQYF	TGTGCCAGCAGTTTATTTGTACGGGGGGCAGGGGCAAACTCCTACGAGCAGTACTTC	-	TRBJ2-7	TRBV27	-
CASSLNSLGTQYF	TGTGCCAGCAGCTTAAACAGCTTGGGTACGCAGTATTTT	-	TRBJ2-3	TRBV7-3	-
CASSNSIEQFF	TGTGCCAGCAGTAATAGTATTGAGCAGTTCTTC	-	TRBJ2-1	TRBV25-1	-
CASSMGAGEGYQPQHF	TGTGCCAGTAGTATGGGGGCAGGGGAGGGTTATCAGCCCCAGCATTTT	-	TRBJ1-5	TRBV19	-
CASSESGSETDTQYF	TGTGCCAGCAGCGAAAGCGGGAGCGAAACAGATACGCAGTATTTT	TRBD2	TRBJ2-3	TRBV9	-
CAWSPWQKNTEAFF	TGTGCCTGGAGTCCGTGGCAGAAAAACACTGAAGCTTTCTTT	-	TRBJ1-1	TRBV30	-
CASSLPGQGTKYGKLFF	TGTGCCAGCAGCTTACCGGGACAGGGTACGAAATATGGAAAACTGTTTTTT	TRBD1	TRBJ1-4	TRBV7-2	-
CSAGNTEAFF	TGCAGCGCAGGGAACACTGAAGCTTTCTTT	-	TRBJ1-1	TRBV29-1	-
CASSQGWAQYF	TGTGCCAGCAGCCAAGGGTGGGCGCAGTACTTC	-	TRBJ2-7	TRBV14	-
CASSETGWETQYF	TGTGCCAGCAGTGAGACAGGCTGGGAGACCCAGTACTTC	-	TRBJ2-5	TRBV6-1	-
CSVEDEFQGAGEKLFF	TGCAGCGTTGAAGATGAATTCCAGGGGGCCGGTGAAAAACTGTTTTTT	TRBD1	TRBJ1-4	TRBV29-1	once
CASRAGRASGTGELFF	TGCGCCAGCAGAGCGGGGAGGGCGTCGGGCACCGGGGAGCTGTTTTTT	TRBD2	TRBJ2-2	TRBV5-1	-
CASSRTGVDGNQPQHF	TGTGCCAGCAGCAGAACAGGGGTCGATGGCAATCAGCCCCAGCATTTT	TRBD1	TRBJ1-5	TRBV7-8	-
CASSFARGREKLFF	TGTGCCAGCAGTTTTGCGCGGGGGCGAGAAAAACTGTTTTTT	-	TRBJ1-4	TRBV28	-